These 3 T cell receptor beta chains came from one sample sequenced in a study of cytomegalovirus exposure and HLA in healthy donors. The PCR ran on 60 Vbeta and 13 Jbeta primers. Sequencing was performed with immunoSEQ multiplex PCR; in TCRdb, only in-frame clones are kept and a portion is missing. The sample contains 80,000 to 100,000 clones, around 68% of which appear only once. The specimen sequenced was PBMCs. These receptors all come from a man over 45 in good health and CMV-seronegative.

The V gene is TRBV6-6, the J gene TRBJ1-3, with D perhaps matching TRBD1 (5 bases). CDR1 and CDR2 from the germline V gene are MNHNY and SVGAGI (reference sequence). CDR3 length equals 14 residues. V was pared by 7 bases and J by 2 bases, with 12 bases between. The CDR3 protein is CASTSGGTGNTIYF. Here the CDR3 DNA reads TGTGCCAGCACCTCCGGGGGGACTGGAAACACCATATATTTT.

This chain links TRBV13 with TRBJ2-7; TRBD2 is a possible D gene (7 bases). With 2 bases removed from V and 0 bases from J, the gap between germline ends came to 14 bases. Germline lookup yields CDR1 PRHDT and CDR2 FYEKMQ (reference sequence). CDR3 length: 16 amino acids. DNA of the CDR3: TGTGCCAGCAGCTTAAGGGGGGGAGGGTTCTCCTACGAGCAGTACTTC. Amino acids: CASSLRGGGFSYEQYF.

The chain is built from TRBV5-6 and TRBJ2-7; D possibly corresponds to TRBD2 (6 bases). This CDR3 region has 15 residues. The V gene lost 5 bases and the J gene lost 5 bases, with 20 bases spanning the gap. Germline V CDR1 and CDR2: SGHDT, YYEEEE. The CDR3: CASRGWGEGIDEQYF. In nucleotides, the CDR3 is TGTGCCAGCAGAGGGTGGGGGGAAGGTATCGACGAGCAGTACTTC.